This T cell receptor (beta chain) was observed in a study of cytomegalovirus exposure and HLA in healthy donors. PCR amplification relied on 60 Vbeta primers (plus 13 Jbeta primers). The data were produced by immunoSEQ multiplex PCR, yet TCRdb's version contains in-frame clones alone and is incomplete. The sample holds some 150,000 clones. The CDR3 loop spans 16 amino acids. The V gene's germline CDR1 is LGHNT and CDR2 FRNRAP. V shed 2 bases and J shed 5 bases, with 15 bases lying between them. Study conclusions and caveats: Immune exposure information comprised only CMV serostatus. A later analysis found that most CMV-associated TCR beta chains appeared HLA-restricted. According to the study, around 180 TCR beta chains were cytomegalovirus-associated.

A word on this clone: Antigen specificity is unknown.

The V gene is TRBV12-5, the J gene TRBJ2-2; D unclear. Input material: PBMCs. The source of this sequence is a woman aged 18-29 years in good health and CMV-seropositive. The CDR3 nucleotides read TGTGCTAGTGGTTTGAACGGTCATGAAGCTACCGGGGAGCTGTTTTTT. It codes for CASGLNGHEATGELFF.